The subject of this entry is one TCR beta chain. The antigen remains undetermined. The sample belongs to a study of blood T cells in healthy people across ages. Study at large: About one barcoded beta molecule per two T cells was the capture yield of template switching.

The CDR3 is 16 residues long. V lost 3 bases, J lost 3 bases, and 9 bases stayed unmatched. Germline values: CDR1 SEHNR, CDR2 FQNEAQ (reference sequence). Primed by a sample-barcoded 5' primer and a J-beta primer mix, a second PCR proceeded for roughly 6 to 12 cycles. A template-switch adaptor that had 12 random nucleotides put a tag on each cDNA molecule. MiXCR, run by TCRdb on the 5' RACE reads, gives a single entry per CDR3 protein. This table holds over 1,500,000 distinct CDR3 sequences, roughly two fifths found once. The study's findings and limits: Older age coincided with a roughly linear decline in TCR beta diversity per million T cells.

This TCR was recovered from a human donor in good health. The material sequenced was blood. The V call is TRBV7-9, the J call TRBJ1-2; 8 nucleotides line up with TRBD1. For the CDR3, the DNA is TGTGCCAGCAGCTTGCCCCCGGGACAGGCCCACTATGGCTACACCTTC. This encodes CASSLPPGQAHYGYTF.